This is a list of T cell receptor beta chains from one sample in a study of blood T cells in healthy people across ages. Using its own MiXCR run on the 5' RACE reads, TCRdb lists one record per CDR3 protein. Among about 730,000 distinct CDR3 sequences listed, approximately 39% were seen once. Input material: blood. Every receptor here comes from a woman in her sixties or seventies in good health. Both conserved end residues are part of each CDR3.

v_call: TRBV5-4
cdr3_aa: CASSWMTGGAYNEQFF

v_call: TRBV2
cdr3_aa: CASNTRQGVDEQFF

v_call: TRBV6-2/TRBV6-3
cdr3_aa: CASSDRGAEAFF

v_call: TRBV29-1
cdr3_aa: CSVDEGVSSYNEQYF

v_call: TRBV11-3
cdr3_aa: CASSLFRDNEQFF

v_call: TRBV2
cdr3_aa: CATNRGVGKTQYF

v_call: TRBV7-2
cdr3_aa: CASSLGRGMDEQFF

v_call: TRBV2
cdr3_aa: CASSDGGGIQNEQYF

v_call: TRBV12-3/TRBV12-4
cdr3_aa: CASSFQTNSPLHF

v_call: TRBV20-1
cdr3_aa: CSAAQGAREKNEKLFF

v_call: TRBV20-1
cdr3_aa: CSAQRGLSADTQYF

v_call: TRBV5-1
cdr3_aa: CASSLPPQETQYF

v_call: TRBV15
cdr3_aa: CATSRKGSTTSHTDTQYF

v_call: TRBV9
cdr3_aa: CASKGAGSYNEQYF

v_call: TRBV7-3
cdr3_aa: CASSSVAGEPQHF

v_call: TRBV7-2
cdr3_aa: CASSPSGNSHEQYF

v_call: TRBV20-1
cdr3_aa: CSARVGGGRNEQYF

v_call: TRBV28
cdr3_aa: CASSPRQGTAFYEQYF

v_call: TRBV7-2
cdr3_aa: CASSLGPGQGPETQYF

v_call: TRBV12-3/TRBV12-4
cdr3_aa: CAGLRLSGNQPQHF

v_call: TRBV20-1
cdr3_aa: CSDGGDQNNEQFF

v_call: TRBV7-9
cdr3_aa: CASSLDRTVTYEQYF

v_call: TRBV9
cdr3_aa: CASSPDGGSYNEQYF

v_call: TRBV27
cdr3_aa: CASRQGQYNEQFF

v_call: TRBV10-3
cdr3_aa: CAISELAGGETQYF

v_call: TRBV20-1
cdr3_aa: CSARDVWGDIQYF

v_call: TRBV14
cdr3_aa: CASSPEQGAYNEQFF

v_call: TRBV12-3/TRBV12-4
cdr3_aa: CASSLRTGVDGFIQPQHF